This T cell receptor (beta chain) was documented in a study of cytomegalovirus exposure and HLA in healthy donors. Study information: Among the 300 to 450 genotyped donors, 81% were placed in the Caucasian-associated ancestry cluster. Findings and limits, study-wide: In a later analysis, TCR association rates varied by HLA locus: DRB1 most, HLA-C fewest. The authors later linked a missense DCLRE1C variant to TCR beta V- and J-gene trimming.

The PCR used 60 Vbeta and 13 Jbeta primers. The table came from immunoSEQ multiplex PCR; TCRdb's copy has only in-frame clones and leaves some out. The data show about 120,000 clones, 78% seen once. The V end lost 2 bases, the J end lost 1 base, and 8 bases lay between the germline ends. CDR3 size: 13 residues. The germline gives CDR1 SQVTM, CDR2 ANQGSEA. At sampling all donors were nominally healthy, likely with unrecorded immune exposures. Notes on this clone: The antigen is not known.

The sequence came from a man aged 25-40 years in good health and CMV-seropositive. The chain employs TRBV29-1 and TRBJ1-1; no clear D gene. Sequencing was carried out using PBMCs. The CDR3 spells CSVERGTNTEAFF. The CDR3 DNA follows: TGCAGCGTTGAACGAGGAACGAACACTGAAGCTTTCTTT.